A selection of T cell receptor beta chains follows, all from one sample in a study of blood T cell repertoires in COVID-19. The repertoire was sequenced with immunoSEQ multiplex PCR; TCRdb's copy has only in-frame clones and lacks some. The data show roughly 98,000 clones, over 80% seen once. Sequenced material: peripheral blood. The receptor set was obtained from a woman aged 70-85 years with active or convalescent COVID-19. Each CDR3 is given with its conserved first and last residue. D genes are given only for firm matches. Clone size appears in some rows only: once, few, many, or a class for an expanded clone.

d_call j_call clone_size v_call cdr3_nt cdr3_aa
- TRBJ2-2 - TRBV2 TGTGCCAGCAAAGCGCTCGCGAACACCGGGGAGCTGTTTTTT CASKALANTGELFF
TRBD1 TRBJ1-4 - TRBV7-9 TGTGCCAGCAGCTTGGGGAGTAGGACAGGGGGTGAAAAACTGTTTTTT CASSLGSRTGGEKLFF
TRBD1 TRBJ1-5 - TRBV6-1 TGTGCCAGCAGTGAAACGGCCCAGGGGGCCGGTAATCAGCCCCAGCATTTT CASSETAQGAGNQPQHF
- TRBJ1-6 - TRBV28 TGTGCCAGCAGTTTTGGCGGACAGAAAAATTCACCCCTCCACTTT CASSFGGQKNSPLHF
TRBD2 TRBJ2-1 - TRBV24-1 TGTGCCACTAGCGGGGTCGGCGATGAGCAGTTCTTC CATSGVGDEQFF
TRBD1 TRBJ1-2 - TRBV5-4 TGTGCCAGCAGCGGGGGCGGACAGGCCGGGTTCTATGGCTACACCTTC CASSGGGQAGFYGYTF
- TRBJ2-2 - TRBV10-3 TGTGCCATCAGAGAAGAGGGTCCCGGGGAGCTGTTTTTT CAIREEGPGELFF
TRBD2 TRBJ2-1 - TRBV7-2 TGTGCCAGCAGCTCCATTGGGGGGGTAGATGAGCAGTTCTTC CASSSIGGVDEQFF
TRBD1 TRBJ1-6 - TRBV18 TGTGCCAGCTCACCAGAGACAGGGGGCGGCAGTAATTCACCCCTCCACTTT CASSPETGGGSNSPLHF
- TRBJ2-5 once TRBV11-3 TGTGCCAGCAGCTTACGGGTCCAAGAGACCCAGTACTTC CASSLRVQETQYF
- TRBJ1-2 - TRBV4-2 TGTGCCAGCAGCCAAGTTGACGGGTATGGCTACACCTTC CASSQVDGYGYTF
- TRBJ1-5 - TRBV18 TGTGCCAGCTCACCACCTGCGTTCCGGGGCAATCAGCCCCAGCATTTT CASSPPAFRGNQPQHF
- TRBJ1-6 once TRBV19 TGTGCCAGTAGTATAGTCGCAGGGAAAGGATCACCCCTCCACTTT CASSIVAGKGSPLHF
- TRBJ1-2 - TRBV4-3 TGCGCCAGCAGCCAAGGCCCTCAGGGCAACTATGGCTACACCTTC CASSQGPQGNYGYTF
- TRBJ2-2 - TRBV11-2 TGTGCCAGCAGCTTATCGCTAGCAGCGAACACCGGGGAGCTGTTTTTT CASSLSLAANTGELFF
- TRBJ2-7 - TRBV27 TGTGCCAGCAGTCGGGGGAGGTTCGACTACGAGCAGTACTTC CASSRGRFDYEQYF
- TRBJ2-1 - TRBV18 TGTGCCAGCTCATCAGGACTATCTTCGACAAATGAGCAGTTCTTC CASSSGLSSTNEQFF
TRBD2 TRBJ2-6 - TRBV3-1/TRBV3-2 TGTGCCAGCAGCCGTCGGGCTAGCGGGGGATTTTTGCCCAACGTCCTGACTTTC CASSRRASGGFLPNVLTF
- TRBJ2-5 few TRBV11-2 TGTGCCAGCAGCTTAGGCCGGGAAGAGACCCAGTACTTC CASSLGREETQYF
- TRBJ2-3 - TRBV19 TGTGCCAGTAGTTTTGGCCTCCAGGATACGCAGTATTTT CASSFGLQDTQYF
TRBD1 TRBJ1-1 - TRBV10-2 TGCGCCAGCAGGAGGGACAGGGGAGTAGAAACTGAAGCTTTCTTT CASRRDRGVETEAFF
TRBD1 TRBJ1-2 - TRBV4-1 TGCGCCAGCAGCCAAAACAGGGGTAGTAACTATGGCTACACCTTC CASSQNRGSNYGYTF
TRBD2 TRBJ2-3 - TRBV3-1/TRBV3-2 TGTGCCAGCAGCCAAGCTCCGGGACTAGCGGGTTTTCTCACAGATACGCAGTATTTT CASSQAPGLAGFLTDTQYF
TRBD1 TRBJ2-5 - TRBV6-6 TGTGCCAGCAGTCATGGGACAGAAGAGACCCAGTACTTC CASSHGTEETQYF
- TRBJ1-3 - TRBV5-6 TGTGCCAGCAGCCCAGAACAGGGCAGGTCTGGAAACACCATATATTTT CASSPEQGRSGNTIYF
TRBD1 TRBJ1-3 - TRBV5-8 TGTGCCACCGGACAGGGGATGGCCCTCGGAAACACCATATATTTT CATGQGMALGNTIYF
TRBD2 TRBJ2-7 - TRBV11-1 TGTGCCAGCAGCGTATCGGTACTAGCGGGGGTTGTGCAGTACTTC CASSVSVLAGVVQYF
TRBD1 TRBJ2-7 - TRBV11-2 TGTGCCAGCAGTACGGACAGGGGCTACGAGCAGTACTTC CASSTDRGYEQYF
- TRBJ1-4 few TRBV11-2 TGTGCCAGCAGCCCGTCACAGTCCCGAAATGAAAAACTGTTTTTT CASSPSQSRNEKLFF
- TRBJ1-1 - TRBV28 TGTGCCAGCAGTTTACGGACTGAAGCTTTCTTT CASSLRTEAFF
- TRBJ1-2 - TRBV18 TGTGCCAGCTCACCACCGGGAACAGGGTTAAACTATGGCTACACCTTC CASSPPGTGLNYGYTF
- TRBJ2-6 - TRBV28 TGTGCCAGCACCGGAGGGGTCCCTGGGGCCAACGTCCTGACTTTC CASTGGVPGANVLTF
- TRBJ1-2 - TRBV15 TGTGCCACCAGCAGAGCCGGACAACAAGCCATAAGCGGCTACACCTTC CATSRAGQQAISGYTF
- TRBJ1-4 - TRBV12-3/TRBV12-4 TGTGCCAGCAGTCCGGGACTTAATGAAAAACTGTTTTTT CASSPGLNEKLFF
- TRBJ2-5 - TRBV4-1 TGCGCCAGCAGCCAACCCGACCAAGAGACCCAGTACTTC CASSQPDQETQYF
- TRBJ1-1 few TRBV23-1 TGCGCCAGCAGTCAATCGGCGGGATGTTGG CASSQSAGCW
- TRBJ2-3 - TRBV2 TGTGCCAGCAGGGAGGACACAGATACGCAGTATTTT CASREDTDTQYF
- TRBJ1-5 - TRBV29-1 TGCAGCGTTGTGATGGGGGGGGCCAATCAGCCCCAGCATTTT CSVVMGGANQPQHF
TRBD1 TRBJ1-2 - TRBV6-5 TGTGCCAGCAGTTACACCGGGACAGGGTTCTACACCTTC CASSYTGTGFYTF
- TRBJ1-5 - TRBV19 TGTGCCAGTAGTATTTCGGGGGGAGGGTATCAGCCCCAGCATTTT CASSISGGGYQPQHF
- TRBJ2-5 once TRBV29-1 TGCAGCGTTGGGCCCGGACAGCAAGAGACCCAGTACTTC CSVGPGQQETQYF
- TRBJ2-5 - TRBV6-5 TGTGCCAGCAATCGTAGCCCGGGGGAGACCCAGTACTTC CASNRSPGETQYF
- TRBJ2-1 - TRBV7-2 TGTGCCAGCAGCTCTAGGCAGGGAAGCGAGCAGTTCTTC CASSSRQGSEQFF
- TRBJ2-1 - TRBV28 TGTGCCAGCAGTTCAGGAGGCGTTGGTTCTGAGCAGTTCTTC CASSSGGVGSEQFF
- TRBJ1-6 once TRBV3-1/TRBV3-2 TGTGCCAGCAGCCGATTACAGGGTTATAATTCACCCCTCCACTTT CASSRLQGYNSPLHF
- TRBJ1-2 - TRBV29-1 TGCAGCGTTAAAGGAGACAGTAACTATGGCTACACCTTC CSVKGDSNYGYTF
TRBD2 TRBJ2-3 - TRBV18 TGTGCCAGCTCACGACTACTAGCGACAGATACGCAGTATTTT CASSRLLATDTQYF
- TRBJ2-7 - TRBV3-1/TRBV3-2 TGTGCCAGCAGCCCGCGGCCTCCCTACGAGCAGTACTTC CASSPRPPYEQYF
TRBD2 TRBJ2-2 - TRBV9 TGTGCCAGCAGCGTAGGGCTAGCGGGGGCCAACACCGGGGAGCTGTTTTTT CASSVGLAGANTGELFF
TRBD1 TRBJ2-7 - TRBV13 TGTGCCAGCAGCTTAATGGGGGAGAAAGGACAGGGGGCCTACGAGCAGTACTTC CASSLMGEKGQGAYEQYF
- TRBJ2-1 few TRBV7-2 TGTGCCAGCAGCTTAGATGGCACCTACAATGAGCAGTTCTTC CASSLDGTYNEQFF